This TCR beta chain emerged from a study of Ad26.COV2.S vaccination and SARS-CoV-2 variants. The J segment lost 8 bases and the V segment lost 4 bases, leaving 7 bases of the junction unmatched. The CDR3 is 15 amino acids. In germline, CDR1 is SNHLY, CDR2 FYNNEI. Sequencing was performed with immunoSEQ multiplex PCR; in TCRdb, only in-frame clones are kept and a portion is missing. The sample carries 250,000 to 300,000 clones, approximately 89% recorded once. Treatment indicated: roughly 19 received Ad26.COV2.S at low or high dose, single or two shots; several received placebo; per-sample allocation not given. Vaccine and placebo recipients were sampled on day 63 after the first injection.

This rearrangement joins TRBV2 to TRBJ2-4, with TRBD2 matching 11 bases. This specimen was peripheral blood, taken in a trial of Ad26.COV2.S vaccine versus placebo. The sequence derives from a person aged 18-65 years who received the Ad26.COV2.S COVID-19 vaccine or a placebo. The CDR3 sequence: CASSGLTSGNDIQYF. The CDR3 DNA is TGTGCCAGCAGTGGGCTGACTAGCGGGAATGACATTCAGTACTTC.